These 4 T cell receptor beta chains were all obtained from the same sample, sequenced in a study of tumor and adjacent non-tumor tissue in lung cancer. RNA was extracted from bulk tissue without any cell sorting. The library came from three nested PCR rounds adapted from ARM-PCR protocols. TCRdb ran MiXCR on the multiplex PCR reads and lists one entry per CDR3 protein. Altogether over 85,000 distinct CDR3 sequences are present, under 90% being singletons, with the ten largest covering approximately 22%. The sequenced material came from lung tumor tissue. All receptors come from a man between 65 and 80 years old with non-small cell lung cancer.

A remark on this clonotype: This is likely a read error, given that the CDR3 carries no conserved phenylalanine or tryptophan at its end. The chain links TRBV4-3 to TRBJ2-5; either TRBD1 or TRBD2 may supply D (6 bases each). The germline V gene has CDR1 LGHNA and CDR2 YSLEER. The CDR3 runs 16 residues. CDR3 nucleotides: TGCGCCGGCAGCCAAGCCGGAGGGGTGGGACAAGGGACCCAGTACTCC. Translated: CAGSQAGGVGQGTQYS.

About this clonotype: One end of the junction fails to match germline, which may point to a read error. J is TRBJ1-5 and V is TRBV10-3, with TRBD1 as a possible D gene (5 bases). The CDR3 covers 15 residues. Germline V CDR1 and CDR2: ENHRY, SYGVKD. The CDR3 sequence: CAISITREGDQPQHF. CDR3 DNA sequence: TGTGCCATAAGTATAACAAGGGAAGGGGATCAGCCCCAGCATTTC.

In its sample, this clonotype was seen a few times. This may be a read error, as it is one base from a much larger clone. This is likely a read error, given that the CDR3 carries no conserved phenylalanine or tryptophan at its end. The rearrangement joins TRBV14 to TRBJ2-1, with D perhaps TRBD1 (5 bases). V lost 2 bases and J lost 8, with 10 bases in between. This CDR3 contains 13 residues. CDR1 SGHDN and CDR2 FVKESK come from the germline V gene. The CDR3 nucleotides are TGTGCCAGCAGCCAACTAAGGGGCGATGAGCAGTTCTCC. Residues: CASSQLRGDEQFS.

Note on this clonotype: One end of the junction is discordant with germline, which a read error may explain. The V call is TRBV29-1, the J call TRBJ1-2; D possibly corresponds to TRBD1 (5 bases). Germline V CDR1 and CDR2: SQVTM, ANQGSEA. The CDR3 contains 15 residues. The CDR3 nucleotides read TGCAGCGTTGGATCCCCGGGATACGGGGGATATGGTTACACCTTC. The encoded protein is CSVGSPGYGGYGYTF.